This entry is about one TCR beta chain. The entry originates in a study of blood T cells in healthy people across ages. The length of the CDR3 is 13 residues. Trimming removed 1 base at V and 0 bases at J, with 6 bases between. The germline CDR1 and CDR2 sequences are DFQATT and SNEGSKA (reference sequence). Sample-barcoded 5' priming and a J-beta primer mix drove a second PCR of about 6 to 12 cycles. TCRdb fed the 5' RACE reads into MiXCR, producing one record per CDR3 protein. The sample lists about 570,000 distinct CDR3 sequences, 27% occurring once. Each donor had around 9.2 milliliters of peripheral blood drawn.

This clonotype originated in a woman aged 70 to 79 in good health. The source material was blood. The chain links TRBV20-1 to TRBJ1-1; no definite D call. As DNA, the CDR3 is TGCAGTGCTAGAGCCGCAGTGAACACTGAAGCTTTCTTT. The encoded protein is CSARAAVNTEAFF.